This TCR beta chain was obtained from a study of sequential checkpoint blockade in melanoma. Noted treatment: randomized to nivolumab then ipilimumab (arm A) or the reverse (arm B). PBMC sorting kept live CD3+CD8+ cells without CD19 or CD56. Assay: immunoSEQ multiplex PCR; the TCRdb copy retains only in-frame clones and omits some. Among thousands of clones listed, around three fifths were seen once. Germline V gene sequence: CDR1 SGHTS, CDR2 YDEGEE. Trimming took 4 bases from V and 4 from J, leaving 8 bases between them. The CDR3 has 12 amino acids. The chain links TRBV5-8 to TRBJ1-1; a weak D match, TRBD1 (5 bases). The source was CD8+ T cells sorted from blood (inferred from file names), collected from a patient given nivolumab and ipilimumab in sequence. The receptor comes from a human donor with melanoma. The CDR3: CASSQGSTEAFF. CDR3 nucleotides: TGTGCCAGCAGCCAGGGCAGCACTGAAGCTTTCTTT.